The 31 T cell receptor beta chains given below trace back to one sample, sequenced in a study of T cell responses to AZD1222 COVID-19 vaccine. This table comes from immunoSEQ multiplex PCR, and its TCRdb copy is limited to in-frame clones, with some not included. The sample consists of more than 150,000 clones, 88% of them appearing once. Sequenced material: peripheral blood, taken 28 days after the second AZD1222 dose. The receptor source for this set is an adult who received the AZD1222 COVID-19 vaccine.

The gene calls are TRBV5-1 and TRBJ2-3; the D gene is possibly TRBD1 (6 bases). The V gene's germline CDR1 is SGHRS and CDR2 YFSETQ. This CDR3 comprises 15 residues. The germline V and J ends were trimmed by 0 bases and 4 bases, with 12 bases remaining between them. CDR3 residues: CASSLDTGKADTQYF. The CDR3 nucleotides read TGCGCCAGCAGCTTGGACACAGGGAAGGCAGATACGCAGTATTTT.

The V gene is TRBV9, the J gene TRBJ1-4; 9 bases fit TRBD1. The junction had 4 bases not matched to a gene; V was cut back by 4 bases and J by 6 bases. This CDR3 is built from 14 residues. The germline V gene has CDR1 SGDLS and CDR2 YYNGEE. Here the CDR3 reads CASSRGQGDEKLFF. Written as DNA, the CDR3 is TGTGCCAGCAGCAGGGGACAGGGAGATGAAAAACTGTTTTTT. The complete variable domain, with remaining parts taken from reference TRBV9 and TRBJ1-4, reads DSGVTQTPKHLITATGQRVTLRCSPRSGDLSVYWYQQSLDQGLQFLIQYYNGEERAKGNILERFSAQQFPDLHSELNLSSLELGDSALYFCASSRGQGDEKLFFGSGTQLSVL.

The chain joins TRBV12-3 or TRBV12-4 to TRBJ1-4; D is perhaps TRBD1 (6 bases). The V and J ends lost 6 bases and 8 bases respectively, with 10 bases between them. This CDR3 contains 12 residues. The CDR3 here is CASRDTGEKLFF. The CDR3 nucleotides read TGTGCCAGCAGAGATACAGGGGAAAAACTGTTTTTT.

The chain has TRBV27 and TRBJ1-6; D is possibly TRBD1 (5 bases). CDR1 is MNHEY and CDR2 is SMNVEV in the germline V gene (reference sequence). Between the trimmed V and J ends, which lost 5 bases and 14 bases, there was a span of 13 bases. CDR3 size: 12 residues. The CDR3 DNA reads TGTGCCAGCAGTGGTCTCGGGGGAGCCCTCCACTTT. Its protein is CASSGLGGALHF.

V gene TRBV7-2 combines with J gene TRBJ2-5; TRBD2 is a possible D gene (6 bases). The germline gives CDR1 SGHTA, CDR2 FQGNSA. V was pared by 4 bases and J by 2 bases, with 14 bases between. CDR3 length: 15 residues. CDR3 nucleotides: TGTGCCAGCAGCTCGCCCCTCGCGGGGCAAGAGACCCAGTACTTC. This encodes CASSSPLAGQETQYF. Full variable domain (rest looked up from reference TRBV7-2 and TRBJ2-5): GAGVSQSPSNKVTEKGKDVELRCDPISGHTALYWYRQSLGQGLEFLIYFQGNSAPDKSGLPSDRFSAERTGGSVSTLTIQRTQQEDSAVYLCASSSPLAGQETQYFGPGTRLLVL.

This sequence joins TRBV7-9 and TRBJ1-2; maybe TRBD1 (6 bases). Germline loops: CDR1 SEHNR, CDR2 FQNEAQ (reference sequence). The CDR3 contains 13 residues. Trimming cost V 5 bases and J 6 bases, with 13 bases left between them. The chain's CDR3 is CASSPGQPDGYTF. CDR3 DNA: TGTGCCAGCAGCCCCGGACAGCCCGATGGCTACACCTTC.

This chain uses TRBV7-3 with TRBJ2-7; no firm D call. Germline values: CDR1 SGHTA, CDR2 FQGTGA. CDR3 size: 13 residues. Trimming took off 4 bases at V and 6 bases at J, with 13 bases between the two ends. The CDR3: CASSSGLGGEQYF. CDR3 sequence (DNA): TGTGCCAGCAGCTCCGGCCTCGGTGGCGAGCAGTACTTC.

This chain links TRBV30 with TRBJ1-1, with D maybe TRBD1 (5 bases). V was pared by 7 bases and J by 3 bases, with 15 bases between. Germline-derived CDR1 and CDR2 are GTSNPN and SVGIG (reference sequence). The CDR3 loop spans 13 amino acids. The chain's CDR3 is CAYGAKGDTEAFF. The CDR3 region has the DNA TGTGCCTACGGGGCTAAAGGAGACACTGAAGCTTTCTTT.

The V gene is TRBV7-2, the J gene TRBJ2-7; TRBD2 agrees at 7 bases. CDR3 length: 15 amino acids. The J segment lost 4 bases and the V segment lost 2 bases, leaving 8 bases of the junction unmatched. CDR1 SGHTA and CDR2 FQGNSA come from the germline V gene. CDR3 DNA sequence: TGTGCCAGCAGCTTATTGGGCGGGAGTCCATACGAGCAGTACTTC. This gives the protein CASSLLGGSPYEQYF.

This sequence joins TRBV5-8 and TRBJ2-7; unclear D gene. CDR1 and CDR2 from the germline V gene are SGHTS and YDEGEE. V dropped 0 bases and J dropped 7 bases, with 17 bases sitting between them. CDR3 length equals 15 residues. The chain's CDR3 is CASSLEGVSVGEQYF. The CDR3 region has the DNA TGTGCCAGCAGCTTGGAAGGAGTATCAGTCGGAGAGCAGTACTTC.

V and J are TRBV7-9 and TRBJ2-7; no clear D. There are 12 residues in the CDR3. V shed 5 bases and J shed 0 bases, with 5 bases lying between them. CDR1 is SEHNR, CDR2 FQNEAQ, per germline (reference sequence). The DNA of the CDR3 is TGTGCCAGCAGCCGGGCCTCCTACGAGCAGTACTTC. It codes for CASSRASYEQYF.

The chain carries TRBV7-6 and TRBJ2-1, with 8 bases that match TRBD1. The germline gives CDR1 SGHVS, CDR2 FNYEAQ. The V gene end was trimmed by 4 bases and the J gene end by 6 bases; junction bases not matched to a gene: 8. CDR3 length: 15 amino acids. The CDR3 sequence is CASSSRTGMLNEQFF. The CDR3 DNA sequence: TGTGCCAGCAGCTCCCGGACAGGGATGCTCAATGAGCAGTTCTTC. The entire variable domain, with the rest obtained from reference TRBV7-6 and TRBJ2-1, is as follows: GAGVSQSPRYKVTKRGQDVALRCDPISGHVSLYWYRQALGQGPEFLTYFNYEAQQDKSGLPNDRFSAERPEGSISTLTIQRTEQRDSAMYRCASSSRTGMLNEQFFGPGTRLTVL.

The chain employs TRBV9 and TRBJ2-2, with 9 bases that match TRBD2. The CDR3 is 15 residues long. Trimming removed 0 bases from V and 7 bases from J; junction bases left unmatched: 4. CDR1 is SGDLS, CDR2 YYNGEE, per germline. CDR3 DNA sequence: TGTGCCAGCAGCGTAGGGGGGACTAGCTTCGGGGAGCTGTTTTTT. Amino acid sequence: CASSVGGTSFGELFF. The variable domain in full, with the rest retrieved from reference TRBV9 and TRBJ2-2, is DSGVTQTPKHLITATGQRVTLRCSPRSGDLSVYWYQQSLDQGLQFLIQYYNGEERAKGNILERFSAQQFPDLHSELNLSSLELGDSALYFCASSVGGTSFGELFFGEGSRLTVL.

The chain recombines TRBV28 with TRBJ1-2, with 7 bases lining up with TRBD1. After removal of 6 bases from V and 4 bases from J, the junction contained 14 bases not matched to a gene. This CDR3 is 16 amino acids long. The germline V gene has CDR1 MDHEN and CDR2 SYDVKM. As DNA, the CDR3 is TGTGCCAGCAGCTCCGGGACAGCCTTACAGGGCTATGGCTACACCTTC. Translating it yields CASSSGTALQGYGYTF.

This rearrangement joins TRBV6-2 or TRBV6-3 to TRBJ2-6, with TRBD2 identical over 7 bases. The junction had 7 bases not matched to a gene; V was cut back by 4 bases and J by 1 base. CDR1 is MNHEY, CDR2 SVGEGT, per germline. The CDR3 runs to 17 residues. In DNA form, the CDR3 reads TGTGCCAGCAGTTCTAGCGGAGGGCGATCTGGGGCCAACGTCCTGACTTTC. This codes for CASSSSGGRSGANVLTF.

The chain has TRBV7-2 and TRBJ1-2, with 8 bases aligning to TRBD1. The CDR3 contains 12 residues. Unmatched junction bases numbered 6, after V lost 4 bases and J lost 11 bases. The germline CDR1 and CDR2 sequences are SGHTA and FQGNSA. The CDR3 DNA reads as TGTGCCAGCAGCTCCCGACAGGGGAGATACACCTTC. This encodes CASSSRQGRYTF.

The chain couples TRBV28 to TRBJ1-1, with a weak D call TRBD1 (5 bases). Germline-derived CDR1 and CDR2 are MDHEN and SYDVKM. Trimming took 10 bases from V and 4 from J, leaving 13 bases between them. CDR3 length equals 12 residues. The CDR3 region is CATLPGGTEAFF. The DNA for the CDR3 is TGTGCCACCCTCCCGGGGGGCACTGAAGCTTTCTTT.

This chain connects TRBV6-2 or TRBV6-3 to TRBJ1-2, with a possible D match to TRBD1 (5 bases). Per the germline V gene, CDR1 is MNHEY and CDR2 is SVGEGT. Trimming pared 7 bases from V and 2 bases from J, leaving 20 bases between. The CDR3 contains 16 residues. The CDR3 spells CASTPPWGRENYGYTF. The CDR3 bases are TGTGCCAGCACCCCCCCCTGGGGACGGGAAAACTATGGCTACACCTTC.

As to this clone: A read error may produce the germline difference seen at one junction end. The J gene is TRBJ2-2, the V gene TRBV7-7; a weak D match, TRBD2 (6 bases). The CDR3 extends over 13 amino acids. Looked up from germline, CDR1 is SSHAT and CDR2 is FNYEAQ (reference sequence). In nucleotides, the CDR3 is TGTGCTAGCAGCTTATCGGGACTCGGGGAGCTGTTTTTT. It translates to CASSLSGLGELFF.

This chain uses TRBV19 with TRBJ1-6; TRBD1 matches 7 bases. The germline V gene has CDR1 LNHDA and CDR2 SQIVND (reference sequence). The trim removed 5 bases at V and 8 bases at J, leaving 6 bases unmatched. The CDR3 covers 14 residues. CDR3 nucleotide sequence: TGTGCCAGTAGTGGTCGACAGGGTGATTCACCCCTCCACTTT. It codes for CASSGRQGDSPLHF.

The V call is TRBV7-3, the J call TRBJ1-1; D gene uncertain. Trimming removed 3 bases from V and 5 bases from J, with 13 bases in between. Germline loops: CDR1 SGHTA, CDR2 FQGTGA. The CDR3 runs 14 residues. DNA of the CDR3: TGTGCCAGCAGCTTGGTTGCGGGATCAACTGAAGCTTTCTTT. This sequence encodes CASSLVAGSTEAFF.

The V gene is TRBV6-2 or TRBV6-3, the J gene TRBJ2-1, with 8 nucleotides matching TRBD1. Germline trimming cut 1 base from V and 1 base from J; bases unmatched to any gene: 3. From germline, CDR1 is MNHEY and CDR2 SVGEGT. The CDR3 has 16 amino acids. The CDR3 reads CASSYLQGGSYNEQFF. The CDR3 bases are TGTGCCAGCAGTTACTTACAGGGGGGTTCCTACAATGAGCAGTTCTTC.

The rearrangement links TRBV19 to TRBJ1-2; D not resolved. Trimming left V 6 bases short and J 6 bases short, with 14 bases between. Germline V gene sequence: CDR1 LNHDA, CDR2 SQIVND (reference sequence). The CDR3 length is 13 residues. The CDR3 here is CASSPVLGNGYTF. In nucleotides, the CDR3 is TGTGCCAGTAGCCCCGTCCTTGGGAATGGCTACACCTTC. Combining the CDR3 with reference TRBV19 and TRBJ1-2 gives the whole variable domain DGGITQSPKYLFRKEGQNVTLSCEQNLNHDAMYWYRQDPGQGLRLIYYSQIVNDFQKGDIAEGYSVSREKKESFPLTVTSAQKNPTAFYLCASSPVLGNGYTFGSGTRLTVV.

This chain links TRBV5-1 with TRBJ2-2; tentatively, D is TRBD1 or TRBD2 (6 bases each). Germline V lookup: CDR1 SGHRS, CDR2 YFSETQ. The V gene lost 2 bases and the J gene lost 4 bases, with 9 bases spanning the gap. CDR3 length: 14 amino acids. The CDR3 region is CASSFSGATGELFF. The CDR3 DNA reads as TGCGCCAGCAGCTTCTCGGGGGCCACCGGGGAGCTGTTTTTT.

V gene TRBV18 combines with J gene TRBJ1-2, with TRBD1 matching 9 bases. Per germline, CDR1 KGHSH and CDR2 LQKENI. The junction had 4 bases not matched to a gene; V was cut back by 1 base and J by 1 base. This CDR3 has 16 residues. The CDR3 here is CASSPRMGQGNYGYTF. In DNA, the CDR3 is TGTGCCAGCTCACCACGTATGGGACAGGGTAACTATGGCTACACCTTC.

The chain uses TRBV27 and TRBJ2-1, with D tentatively TRBD1 or TRBD2 (5 bases each). Germline-derived CDR1 and CDR2 are MNHEY and SMNVEV (reference sequence). The CDR3 runs 13 residues. V lost 6 bases, J lost 8 bases, and 14 bases lay in between. The CDR3 DNA is TGTGCCAGCAGCGTATGGGGGATCGATGAGCAGTTCTTC. It yields the protein CASSVWGIDEQFF.

The chain uses TRBV28 and TRBJ1-1; unclear D gene. V shed 6 bases and J shed 0 bases, with 20 bases lying between them. The CDR3 has 17 amino acids. Germline V gene data show CDR1 as MDHEN and CDR2 as SYDVKM. DNA of the CDR3: TGTGCCAGCAGCCGTATCCTTTCCAGGCCAATGAACACTGAAGCTTTCTTT. Translated: CASSRILSRPMNTEAFF.

V is TRBV7-2 and J is TRBJ2-2; D gene uncertain. The CDR3 spans 13 residues. Germline V gives CDR1 SGHTA, CDR2 FQGNSA. V was cut by 2 bases and J by 3 bases, with 4 bases left in between. The CDR3 nucleotides read TGTGCCAGCAGCTTATTGGACACCGGGGAGCTGTTTTTT. This translates into CASSLLDTGELFF.

The chain carries TRBV3-1 (or the pseudogene TRBV3-2) and TRBJ2-7; the match to TRBD2 covers 9 bases. The junction had 9 bases not matched to a gene; V was cut back by 6 bases and J by 6 bases. Germline lookup yields CDR1 LGHDT and CDR2 YNNKEL (reference sequence). CDR3 length: 14 amino acids. The CDR3 DNA sequence: TGTGCCAGCAGTAACCCGGCGGGAGGGGGCGAGCAGTACTTC. Translation gives CASSNPAGGGEQYF.

The rearrangement links TRBV9 to TRBJ1-1, with D possibly TRBD1 on 6 matching bases. This CDR3 region has 13 residues. Germline V gives CDR1 SGDLS, CDR2 YYNGEE. Trimming shortened V by 0 bases and J by 3 bases, and 6 bases separated the two germline ends. This chain's CDR3 is CASSVEGDTEAFF. CDR3 nucleotide sequence: TGTGCCAGCAGCGTAGAGGGGGACACTGAAGCTTTCTTT.

The chain joins TRBV12-3 or TRBV12-4 to TRBJ1-2; a possible D gene is TRBD1 (5 bases). The CDR3 is 13 residues long. The V gene lost 6 bases and the J gene lost 4 bases, with 12 bases spanning the gap. The CDR3 coding sequence is TGTGCCAGCAGGGACCAGGGTGTCTATGGCTACACCTTC. Translating gives CASRDQGVYGYTF.